Listed below are T cell receptor beta chains from one sample, sequenced in a study of human T cells and chemical hapten exposure. TCRdb re-analysed the RACE reads in MiXCR, keeping a single row per CDR3 protein. This table holds some 38,000 distinct CDR3 sequences, 5.5% to 8% found once. The starting material was whole blood, obtained in connection with sensitization to the hapten diphenylcyclopropenone (DPC). These receptors originate from a woman aged 30 to 39 with alopecia areata. Some clones in this sample may be carry-over from other donors' samples. Each CDR3 is given with its conserved first and last residue. Each record gives: clone size, D gene, V gene, J gene, CDR3 DNA, CDR3 protein. The D gene is left open where the match is weak. Size tells how often a clone was seen (once, few, many) or the class of an expanded clone, and some rows leave it out.

abundance: few
d_gene: TRBD1
v_gene: TRBV5-4
j_gene: TRBJ1-1
CDR3nt: TGTGCCAGCAGCTGGCCGGGACAGGGTAACACTGAAGCTTTCTTT
CDR3aa: CASSWPGQGNTEAFF

abundance: -
d_gene: TRBD1
v_gene: TRBV12-3/TRBV12-4
j_gene: TRBJ2-1
CDR3nt: TGTGCCAGCAGAAATGACAGGGTCGGCGATGAGCAGTTCTTC
CDR3aa: CASRNDRVGDEQFF

abundance: many
d_gene: TRBD1
v_gene: TRBV12-3/TRBV12-4
j_gene: TRBJ2-1
CDR3nt: TGTGCCAGCAAAGTCACGGACAGGGGACGTTACAATGAGCAGTTCTTC
CDR3aa: CASKVTDRGRYNEQFF

abundance: few
d_gene: -
v_gene: TRBV5-5
j_gene: TRBJ1-5
CDR3nt: TGTGCCAGCAGCTTGACGGCCGGAATTAGCAATCAGCCCCAGCATTTT
CDR3aa: CASSLTAGISNQPQHF

abundance: many
d_gene: -
v_gene: TRBV11-2
j_gene: TRBJ1-1
CDR3nt: TGTGCCATCCCAGCCTCCAGACCAAACATGAACACTGAAGCTTTCTTT
CDR3aa: CAIPASRPNMNTEAFF

abundance: -
d_gene: -
v_gene: TRBV12-3/TRBV12-4
j_gene: TRBJ1-3
CDR3nt: TGTGCCAGCAGTTTTGCCAGCACCTCTGGAAACACCATATATTTT
CDR3aa: CASSFASTSGNTIYF

abundance: many
d_gene: -
v_gene: TRBV9
j_gene: TRBJ2-7
CDR3nt: TGTGCCAGCAGTGAAGGTGATTTCACCTACGAGCAGTACTTC
CDR3aa: CASSEGDFTYEQYF

abundance: many
d_gene: -
v_gene: TRBV6-2/TRBV6-3
j_gene: TRBJ2-1
CDR3nt: TGTGCCAGCAGTTACGCGGGGAATGAGCAGTTCTTC
CDR3aa: CASSYAGNEQFF

abundance: few
d_gene: -
v_gene: TRBV4-2
j_gene: TRBJ1-3
CDR3nt: TGTGCCAGCAGCCAAGATTCTGGTACTGTCTCTGGAAACACCATATATTTT
CDR3aa: CASSQDSGTVSGNTIYF

abundance: -
d_gene: -
v_gene: TRBV6-4
j_gene: TRBJ1-1
CDR3nt: TGTGCCAGCAGTGTGAGGGGAGGCACTGAAGCTTTCTTT
CDR3aa: CASSVRGGTEAFF

abundance: -
d_gene: -
v_gene: TRBV5-1
j_gene: TRBJ1-3
CDR3nt: TGCGCCAGCAGCTTGGATGCGGGGACTGGAAACACCATATATTTT
CDR3aa: CASSLDAGTGNTIYF

abundance: few
d_gene: TRBD2
v_gene: TRBV12-3/TRBV12-4
j_gene: TRBJ2-2
CDR3nt: TGTGCCAGCCACGTGGCTAGCGGGCACACCGGGGAGCTGTTTTTT
CDR3aa: CASHVASGHTGELFF

abundance: many
d_gene: -
v_gene: TRBV2
j_gene: TRBJ2-3
CDR3nt: TGTGCCAGCAGGAAGACTAGTGCAGATACGCAGTATTTT
CDR3aa: CASRKTSADTQYF

abundance: many
d_gene: -
v_gene: TRBV28
j_gene: TRBJ1-5
CDR3nt: TGTGCCAGCAGTCCTCCCCCCATTAATCAGCCCCAGCATTTT
CDR3aa: CASSPPPINQPQHF

abundance: few
d_gene: -
v_gene: TRBV14
j_gene: TRBJ2-7
CDR3nt: TGTGCCAGCAGCCAAGACAAGAGGACCTCCTACGAGCAGTACTTC
CDR3aa: CASSQDKRTSYEQYF

abundance: -
d_gene: -
v_gene: TRBV19
j_gene: TRBJ2-2
CDR3nt: TGTGCCAGTAGTCCAGAGGGGGTAGCGGCGAACACCGGGGAGCTGTTTTTT
CDR3aa: CASSPEGVAANTGELFF

abundance: few
d_gene: -
v_gene: TRBV20-1
j_gene: TRBJ1-5
CDR3nt: TGCAGTGCTAGAGATGGTTCGGCAGATACACAGCCCCAGCATTTT
CDR3aa: CSARDGSADTQPQHF

abundance: -
d_gene: -
v_gene: TRBV13
j_gene: TRBJ2-3
CDR3nt: TGTGCCAGCAGCTTAACAGGACGTAGCACAGATACGCAGTATTTT
CDR3aa: CASSLTGRSTDTQYF

abundance: many
d_gene: -
v_gene: TRBV12-3/TRBV12-4
j_gene: TRBJ1-1
CDR3nt: TGTGCCACCTGGAGGGGCGAATTCCCTGAAGCTTTCTTT
CDR3aa: CATWRGEFPEAFF

abundance: -
d_gene: TRBD1
v_gene: TRBV29-1
j_gene: TRBJ1-5
CDR3nt: TGCAGCGTAGGGACAGGGTCAACTCAGCCCCAGCATTTT
CDR3aa: CSVGTGSTQPQHF

abundance: -
d_gene: -
v_gene: TRBV21-1
j_gene: TRBJ1-5
CDR3nt: TGTGCCAGCAGCAACGGGCCAGGGTGCAATCAGCCCCAGCATTTT
CDR3aa: CASSNGPGCNQPQHF

abundance: -
d_gene: -
v_gene: TRBV20-1
j_gene: TRBJ1-6
CDR3nt: TGCAGTGGGGTGGACACGAGCTCCTATAATTCACCCCTCCACTTT
CDR3aa: CSGVDTSSYNSPLHF

abundance: -
d_gene: -
v_gene: TRBV14
j_gene: TRBJ2-3
CDR3nt: TGTGCCAGCAGGCCACCGGGACTCCTCACAGATACGCAGTATTTT
CDR3aa: CASRPPGLLTDTQYF

abundance: -
d_gene: -
v_gene: TRBV25-1
j_gene: TRBJ1-1
CDR3nt: TGTGCCAGCAGTGAATTGGGGGCTTTGGGCAGCGCAGGCACTGAAGCTTTCTTT
CDR3aa: CASSELGALGSAGTEAFF

abundance: few
d_gene: TRBD1
v_gene: TRBV6-1
j_gene: TRBJ1-1
CDR3nt: TGTGCCAGCACCTCCTTAGGGACAGGGGATTCTGAAGCTTTCTTT
CDR3aa: CASTSLGTGDSEAFF

abundance: many
d_gene: TRBD1
v_gene: TRBV28
j_gene: TRBJ1-6
CDR3nt: TGTGCCAGCAGGGACAGGACCTATAATTCACCCCTCCACTTT
CDR3aa: CASRDRTYNSPLHF

abundance: -
d_gene: -
v_gene: TRBV7-2
j_gene: TRBJ2-5
CDR3nt: TGTGCCAGCAGCCTCCCGGTAACAGGGAGGAACCAAGAGACCCAGTACTTC
CDR3aa: CASSLPVTGRNQETQYF

abundance: many
d_gene: -
v_gene: TRBV27
j_gene: TRBJ2-5
CDR3nt: TGTGCCAGCAGTCTCGAACCCACCACCCAAGAGACCCAGTACTTC
CDR3aa: CASSLEPTTQETQYF

abundance: -
d_gene: TRBD2
v_gene: TRBV7-3
j_gene: TRBJ2-1
CDR3nt: TGTGCCAGCAGCTCCGGGACTAGCGATAAGAAGGAGTTCTTC
CDR3aa: CASSSGTSDKKEFF

abundance: many
d_gene: -
v_gene: TRBV12-3/TRBV12-4
j_gene: TRBJ1-1
CDR3nt: TGTGCCAGCAGTTTTTCGACCATGAACACTGAAGCTTTCTTT
CDR3aa: CASSFSTMNTEAFF

abundance: few
d_gene: -
v_gene: TRBV28
j_gene: TRBJ1-2
CDR3nt: TGTGCCAGCACCCGAGGGGGAGGGGTTAACTATGGCTACACCTTC
CDR3aa: CASTRGGGVNYGYTF